A single sample gave rise to the 20 T cell receptor beta chains below, sequenced in a study of blood T cell repertoires in COVID-19. The assay was immunoSEQ multiplex PCR, and TCRdb's table has in-frame clones only and misses some. The profile shows some 170,000 clones, around 81% of them singletons. The sample was peripheral blood. Receptor source: a woman between 40 and 55 years old with COVID-19, enrolled during active disease.

This clone was seen ten or more times. V gene TRBV11-2 combines with J gene TRBJ1-3, with TRBD1 matching 7 bases. CDR1 and CDR2 from the germline V gene are SGHAT and FQNNGV. V gave up 4 bases and J gave up 2 bases; unmatched junction bases: 2. The CDR3 is 14 residues long. The CDR3 DNA sequence: TGTGCCAGCAGCTCACAGGGGACTGGAAACACCATATATTTT. Translated, it gives CASSSQGTGNTIYF.

This chain links TRBV28 with TRBJ1-3; unclear D gene. Germline V gene sequence: CDR1 MDHEN, CDR2 SYDVKM. V was pared by 4 bases and J by 0 bases, with 16 bases between. The CDR3 is 17 residues long. This CDR3 is CASSSLSLSSSGNTIYF. The CDR3 DNA is TGTGCCAGCAGTTCCCTTAGCCTTAGTTCCTCTGGAAACACCATATATTTT.

The gene calls are TRBV21-1 and TRBJ2-7; TRBD2 was called by the table and not checked on the DNA. TRBV21-1 is recorded as a pseudogene. The CDR3 runs 19 residues. In DNA, the CDR3 is TGTGCCAGCAGCAAAGTCGGGGGACTAGCCCTCTTTTACTCCTACGAGCAGTACTTC. This translates into CASSKVGGLALFYSYEQYF.

This rearrangement joins TRBV7-9 to TRBJ2-5; 7 bases agree with TRBD1. The CDR3 contains 15 residues. With 2 bases clipped from V and 1 base from J, the junction kept 4 bases outside the gene matches. Germline V gene data show CDR1 as SEHNR and CDR2 as FQNEAQ (reference sequence). The CDR3 loop reads CASSLPQGSQETQYF. CDR3 in DNA: TGTGCCAGCAGCTTACCACAGGGGTCCCAAGAGACCCAGTACTTC.

CDR3 nucleotides: TGTGCCAGCTCACCGACTAGCGGGCGCAACAATGAGCAGTTCTTC. It encodes CASSPTSGRNNEQFF. The V gene is TRBV18, the J gene TRBJ2-1; 10 nucleotides match TRBD2. Germline V gives CDR1 KGHSH, CDR2 LQKENI. This CDR3 is 15 amino acids long. V gave up 3 bases and J gave up 5 bases; unmatched junction bases: 4.

The chain recombines TRBV18 with TRBJ1-1; weak D call: TRBD1 (5 bases). The germline V and J ends were trimmed by 0 bases and 0 bases, with 11 bases remaining between them. CDR1 and CDR2 (germline): KGHSH, LQKENI. This CDR3 has 16 residues. The CDR3 loop reads CASSPPFGQLNTEAFF. The CDR3 nucleotides are TGTGCCAGCTCACCACCGTTCGGACAACTGAACACTGAAGCTTTCTTT.

The chain combines TRBV5-6 with TRBJ1-2; D gene ambiguous. The CDR3 consists of 16 residues. V lost 0 bases and J 8 bases, leaving 20 bases between the germline ends. Per the germline V gene, CDR1 is SGHDT and CDR2 is YYEEEE. Here the CDR3 reads CASSLAFRVLGGGYTF. CDR3 in DNA: TGTGCCAGCAGCTTGGCCTTCCGAGTCCTCGGCGGCGGCTACACCTTC.

The chain employs TRBV7-8 and TRBJ2-7; tentative D call: TRBD2 (7 bases). The germline V gene has CDR1 SGHVS and CDR2 FQNEAQ. The V gene lost 5 bases and the J gene lost 1 base, with 18 bases spanning the gap. CDR3 size: 16 residues. The CDR3 loop is CASSPGGGGASYEQYF. CDR3 in DNA: TGTGCCAGCAGCCCCGGGGGTGGGGGGGCGTCCTACGAGCAGTACTTC.

This chain joins TRBV11-2 and TRBJ2-1, with D possibly being TRBD1 (7 bases). Trimming shortened V by 5 bases and J by 9 bases, and 23 bases separated the two germline ends. The germline gives CDR1 SGHAT, CDR2 FQNNGV. CDR3 size: 16 residues. This CDR3 reads CASSKRQGGSLGEQFF. The CDR3 coding sequence is TGTGCCAGCAGCAAGAGACAGGGAGGTTCATTGGGTGAGCAGTTCTTC.

V is TRBV2 and J is TRBJ1-1; TRBD1 agrees at 12 bases. CDR3 size: 14 residues. Germline CDR1 SNHLY, CDR2 FYNNEI. The ends lost 8 bases at V and 5 bases at J; junction bases unmatched: 6. Here the CDR3 DNA reads TGTGCCAGCGGGGACAGGGGGCCGCGGACTGAAGCTTTCTTT. Amino acid sequence: CASGDRGPRTEAFF.

The CDR3 DNA reads as TGTGCCAGCAGCGTAGTAGGCGGACTGTATGGCTACACCTTC. This translates into CASSVVGGLYGYTF. The chain has TRBV9 and TRBJ1-2; no clear D. Trimming removed 0 bases at V and 5 bases at J, with 11 bases between. The germline V gene has CDR1 SGDLS and CDR2 YYNGEE. The CDR3 sequence is 14 residues long.

V gene TRBV4-1 combines with J gene TRBJ2-3; 13 bases map to TRBD2. This CDR3 comprises 17 residues. V trimming: 0 bases; J trimming: 6 bases; junction bases outside the gene matches: 6. Germline assignment: CDR1 MGHRA and CDR2 YSYEKL. CDR3 region: CASSQDQLAGGTDTQYF. The CDR3 region has the DNA TGCGCCAGCAGCCAAGATCAACTAGCGGGAGGGACGGATACGCAGTATTTT.

This clone appeared once. V usage is TRBV13 and J usage is TRBJ1-2; 8 bases are a match to TRBD1. Germline V lookup: CDR1 PRHDT, CDR2 FYEKMQ (reference sequence). The length of the CDR3 is 13 residues. The junction had 6 bases not matched to a gene; V was cut back by 5 bases and J by 7 bases. The CDR3 loop reads CASSPDRAGGYTF. CDR3 coding DNA: TGTGCCAGCAGCCCGGACAGGGCGGGTGGCTACACCTTC.

The chain recombines TRBV7-9 with TRBJ2-1, with TRBD1 identical over 7 bases. Trimming took 5 bases from V and 4 from J; bases not matched to a gene: 8. Germline loops: CDR1 SEHNR, CDR2 FQNEAQ (reference sequence). CDR3 length: 15 residues. CDR3 amino acids: CASSTRPGQYNEQFF. CDR3 sequence (DNA): TGTGCCAGCAGCACACGCCCGGGACAGTACAATGAGCAGTTCTTC.

The J gene is TRBJ1-1, the V gene TRBV18; 8 nucleotides line up with TRBD1. This CDR3 spans 16 amino acids. Trimming took 2 bases from V and 1 from J; bases not matched to a gene: 6. The V gene's germline CDR1 is KGHSH and CDR2 LQKENI. CDR3 in DNA: TGTGCCAGCTCACCAATGGACAGGGTCCAGAACACTGAAGCTTTCTTT. This gives the protein CASSPMDRVQNTEAFF.

The chain carries TRBV10-3 and TRBJ2-3, with 7 bases fitting TRBD1. V shed 2 bases, J shed 7 bases, and the junction held 9 bases outside the gene matches. Per the germline V gene, CDR1 is ENHRY and CDR2 is SYGVKD. The length of the CDR3 is 15 residues. The CDR3: CAISEDRGRRNTQYF. DNA of the CDR3: TGTGCCATCAGTGAGGATAGGGGGCGAAGGAATACGCAGTATTTT.

The genes are TRBV9 and TRBJ2-7; 7 nucleotides agree with TRBD2. V gave up 3 bases and J gave up 6 bases; unmatched junction bases: 6. The CDR3 has 13 residues. The germline gives CDR1 SGDLS, CDR2 YYNGEE. The CDR3 nucleotides are TGTGCCAGCAGCGCAAGGATAGCGGGCGAGCAGTACTTC. Translating it yields CASSARIAGEQYF.

V is TRBV19 and J is TRBJ1-1; no reliable D call. The CDR3 consists of 13 residues. V lost 3 bases and J lost 1, with 6 bases in between. Germline V gives CDR1 LNHDA, CDR2 SQIVND (reference sequence). The CDR3 loop is CASSITGNTEAFF. In DNA form, the CDR3 reads TGTGCCAGTAGTATCACCGGGAACACTGAAGCTTTCTTT. Supplemented by reference TRBV19 and TRBJ1-1, the full variable domain reads DGGITQSPKYLFRKEGQNVTLSCEQNLNHDAMYWYRQDPGQGLRLIYYSQIVNDFQKGDIAEGYSVSREKKESFPLTVTSAQKNPTAFYLCASSITGNTEAFFGQGTRLTVV.

The rearrangement links TRBV14 to TRBJ1-6, with TRBD1 as a possible D gene (6 bases). This CDR3 has 15 amino acids. Germline V gene lookup returns CDR1 SGHDN and CDR2 FVKESK. Trimming cost V 5 bases and J 9 bases, with 17 bases left between them. The CDR3 DNA reads as TGTGCCAGCAGCTCCCGGGACACCTGGGGTTCACCCCTCCACTTT. It translates to CASSSRDTWGSPLHF.

Only a few counts were recorded for this clone. V is TRBV7-2 and J is TRBJ2-6; TRBD2 matches 11 bases. There are 17 residues in the CDR3. Losses at the gene ends were 5 bases for V and 0 bases for J; bases not matched to a gene: 3. Germline CDR1 and CDR2: SGHTA and FQGNSA. This CDR3 is CASSPSGRTSGANVLTF. The CDR3 nucleotides are TGTGCCAGCAGCCCTAGCGGGAGGACCTCTGGGGCCAACGTCCTGACTTTC.